Following are 12 T cell receptor beta chains from one sample sequenced in a study of blood T cell repertoires in COVID-19. Sequenced by immunoSEQ multiplex PCR; TCRdb stores in-frame clones only, minus some. The profile shows roughly 70,000 clones, around nine tenths of them singletons. What was sequenced was peripheral blood. These receptors were obtained from a woman aged 80 or older with acute or convalescent COVID-19.

This CDR3 reads CASNDPGHRTGELFF. The CDR3 DNA reads TGTGCCAGCAACGATCCGGGACATCGCACCGGGGAGCTGTTTTTT. The chain joins TRBV7-2 to TRBJ2-2; possible D gene TRBD1, 6 bases. V lost 7 bases and J 4 bases, leaving 16 bases between the germline ends. Germline assignment: CDR1 SGHTA and CDR2 FQGNSA. The CDR3 spans 15 residues.

The J gene is TRBJ2-3, the V gene TRBV18; maybe TRBD2 (6 bases). V was cut by 2 bases and J by 0 bases, with 9 bases left in between. The CDR3 runs 15 residues. The germline V gene encodes CDR1 KGHSH and CDR2 LQKENI. The CDR3 loop reads CASSPKAGSTDTQYF. CDR3 nucleotide sequence: TGTGCCAGCTCACCAAAAGCGGGCAGCACAGATACGCAGTATTTT. The entire variable domain, with the rest obtained from reference TRBV18 and TRBJ2-3, is as follows: NAGVMQNPRHLVRRRGQEARLRCSPMKGHSHVYWYRQLPEEGLKFMVYLQKENIIDESGMPKERFSAEFPKEGPSILRIQQVVRGDSAAYFCASSPKAGSTDTQYFGPGTRLTVL.

The chain employs TRBV19 and TRBJ1-5; D uncertain. The length of the CDR3 is 13 residues. V lost 5 bases, J lost 7 bases, and 12 bases lay in between. Per the germline V gene, CDR1 is LNHDA and CDR2 is SQIVND (reference sequence). CDR3 DNA sequence: TGTGCCAGTAGTTGGGAGGGAATACAGCCCCAGCATTTT. This gives the protein CASSWEGIQPQHF. The full variable domain, rest sourced from reference TRBV19 and TRBJ1-5, is DGGITQSPKYLFRKEGQNVTLSCEQNLNHDAMYWYRQDPGQGLRLIYYSQIVNDFQKGDIAEGYSVSREKKESFPLTVTSAQKNPTAFYLCASSWEGIQPQHFGDGTRLSIL.

This clone was detected once. The chain employs TRBV27 and TRBJ1-5; D is perhaps TRBD1 (6 bases). V lost 3 bases, J lost 1 base, and 19 bases lay in between. Germline V gives CDR1 MNHEY, CDR2 SMNVEV (reference sequence). The CDR3 is made up of 18 amino acids. CDR3 nucleotide sequence: TGTGCCAGCAGTTTTATCGGACAGAGGGGAATCAGCAATCAGCCCCAGCATTTT. Its translation: CASSFIGQRGISNQPQHF.

The rearrangement uses TRBV7-2 and TRBJ1-2, with D tentatively TRBD1 (6 bases). The V gene lost 5 bases and the J gene lost 5 bases, with 12 bases spanning the gap. Germline CDR1 reads SGHTA; CDR2 reads FQGNSA. The CDR3 is 13 residues long. CDR3 amino acids: CASSMDSQYGYTF. DNA of the CDR3: TGTGCCAGCAGCATGGACAGCCAGTATGGCTACACCTTC.

This rearrangement joins TRBV6-1 to TRBJ2-6; weak D call: TRBD2 (6 bases). Per the germline V gene, CDR1 is MNHNS and CDR2 is SASEGT. The length of the CDR3 is 19 residues. The V and J ends lost 1 base and 0 bases respectively, with 16 bases between them. This CDR3 is CASSEVYGGAYSGANVLTF. Written as DNA, the CDR3 is TGTGCCAGCAGTGAAGTGTACGGCGGGGCCTACTCTGGGGCCAACGTCCTGACTTTC.

This sequence joins TRBV6-5 and TRBJ2-5; D ambiguous. The germline CDR1 and CDR2 sequences are MNHEY and SVGAGI. The CDR3 spans 13 residues. Trimming took off 6 bases at V and 0 bases at J, with 8 bases between the two ends. CDR3 protein: CASSTRYQETQYF. The CDR3 DNA sequence: TGTGCCAGCAGCACACGATACCAAGAGACCCAGTACTTC.

The CDR3 loop is CASSFGAGGYEQYF. DNA for the CDR3: TGCGCCAGCAGCTTTGGAGCGGGAGGCTACGAGCAGTACTTC. This chain links TRBV5-1 with TRBJ2-7; 9 bases match TRBD2. CDR1 and CDR2 from the germline V gene are SGHRS and YFSETQ. CDR3 size: 14 residues. V was clipped by 2 bases and J by 3 bases; unmatched bases: 3.

The chain carries TRBV7-9 and TRBJ2-1, with TRBD2 matching 8 bases. The ends lost 4 bases at V and 8 bases at J; junction bases unmatched: 10. From germline, CDR1 is SEHNR and CDR2 FQNEAQ (reference sequence). The CDR3 has 15 residues. The CDR3 protein is CASSSRGASTDEQFF. The CDR3 DNA is TGTGCCAGCAGCTCGCGGGGGGCGAGTACAGATGAGCAGTTCTTC.

The chain has TRBV4-1 and TRBJ2-3, with D unresolved. This CDR3 spans 13 amino acids. Germline CDR1 and CDR2: MGHRA and YSYEKL. Trimming shortened V by 0 bases and J by 5 bases, and 6 bases separated the two germline ends. CDR3 DNA: TGCGCCAGCAGCCAAGATCCGAGAGATACGCAGTATTTT. Translated, it gives CASSQDPRDTQYF.

The V gene is TRBV7-9, the J gene TRBJ1-4; perhaps TRBD1 as D (6 bases). From germline, CDR1 is SEHNR and CDR2 FQNEAQ (reference sequence). CDR3 size: 14 residues. V dropped 3 bases and J dropped 5 bases, with 10 bases sitting between them. The CDR3 reads CASSFDRLNEKLFF. The CDR3 DNA reads as TGTGCCAGCAGCTTCGACAGGCTAAATGAAAAACTGTTTTTT.

This clone has more than one count but fewer than ten. The V and J genes are TRBV12-3 or TRBV12-4 and TRBJ1-2; no firm D call. The CDR3 is 11 residues long. V shed 4 bases and J shed 7 bases, with 7 bases lying between them. The CDR3 DNA reads as TGTGCCAGCAGTTCCTATCGTGGCTACACCTTC. This translates into CASSSYRGYTF.